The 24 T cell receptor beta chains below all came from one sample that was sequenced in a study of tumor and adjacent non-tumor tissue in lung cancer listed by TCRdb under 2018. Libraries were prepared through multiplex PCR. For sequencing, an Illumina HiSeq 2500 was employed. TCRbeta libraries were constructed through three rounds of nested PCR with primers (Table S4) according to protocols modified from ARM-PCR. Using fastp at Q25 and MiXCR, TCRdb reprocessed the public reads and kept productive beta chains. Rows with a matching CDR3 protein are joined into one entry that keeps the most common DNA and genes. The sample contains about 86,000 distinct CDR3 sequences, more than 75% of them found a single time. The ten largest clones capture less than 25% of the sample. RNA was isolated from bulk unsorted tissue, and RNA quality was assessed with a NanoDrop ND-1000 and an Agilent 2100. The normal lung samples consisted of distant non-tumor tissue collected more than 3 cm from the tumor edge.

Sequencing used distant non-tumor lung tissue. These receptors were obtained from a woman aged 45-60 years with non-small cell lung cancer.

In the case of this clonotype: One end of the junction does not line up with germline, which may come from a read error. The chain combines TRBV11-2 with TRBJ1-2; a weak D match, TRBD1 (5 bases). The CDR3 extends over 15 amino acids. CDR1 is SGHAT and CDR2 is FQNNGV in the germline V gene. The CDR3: CANSLEPQGMGGYTF. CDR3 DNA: TGTGCCAACAGCTTAGAACCTCAGGGAATGGGCGGTTACACCTTC.

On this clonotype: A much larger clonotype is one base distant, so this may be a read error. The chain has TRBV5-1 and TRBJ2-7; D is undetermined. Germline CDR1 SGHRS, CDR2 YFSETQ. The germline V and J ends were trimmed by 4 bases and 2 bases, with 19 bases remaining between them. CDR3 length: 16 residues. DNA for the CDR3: TGCGCCAGCAGCCCCAACGTAGTGGGAACAGCCTACGAGCAGTACTTC. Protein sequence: CASSPNVVGTAYEQYF. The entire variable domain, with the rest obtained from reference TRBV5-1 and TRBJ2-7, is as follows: KAGVTQTPRYLIKTRGQQVTLSCSPISGHRSVSWYQQTPGQGLQFLFEYFSETQRNKGNFPGRFSGRQFSNSRSEMNVSTLELGDSALYLCASSPNVVGTAYEQYFGPGTRLTVT.

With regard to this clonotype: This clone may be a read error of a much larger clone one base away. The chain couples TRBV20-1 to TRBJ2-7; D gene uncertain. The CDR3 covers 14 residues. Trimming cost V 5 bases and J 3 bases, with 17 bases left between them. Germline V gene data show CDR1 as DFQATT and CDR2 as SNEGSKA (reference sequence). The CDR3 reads CSARHVGPHYEQYF. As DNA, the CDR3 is TGCAGTGCTCGTCACGTCGGGCCCCACTACGAGCAGTACTTC.

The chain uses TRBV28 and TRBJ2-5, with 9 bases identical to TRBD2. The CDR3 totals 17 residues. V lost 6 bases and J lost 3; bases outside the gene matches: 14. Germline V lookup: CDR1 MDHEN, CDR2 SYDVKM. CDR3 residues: CASSTFGLAGGEETQYF. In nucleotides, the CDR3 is TGTGCCAGCAGCACCTTTGGACTCGCGGGAGGGGAAGAGACCCAGTACTTC. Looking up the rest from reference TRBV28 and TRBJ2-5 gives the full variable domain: DVKVTQSSRYLVKRTGEKVFLECVQDMDHENMFWYRQDPGLGLRLIYFSYDVKMKEKGDIPEGYSVSREKKERFSLILESASTNQTSMYLCASSTFGLAGGEETQYFGPGTRLLVL.

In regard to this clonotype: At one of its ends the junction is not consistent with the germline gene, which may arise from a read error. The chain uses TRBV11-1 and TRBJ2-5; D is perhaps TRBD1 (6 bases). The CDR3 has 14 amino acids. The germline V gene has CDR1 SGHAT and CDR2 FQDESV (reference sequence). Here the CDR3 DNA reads TGTGCCAGCAGCCCGGAACAGGGCGTAGAGACCCAACACTTC. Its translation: CASSPEQGVETQHF.

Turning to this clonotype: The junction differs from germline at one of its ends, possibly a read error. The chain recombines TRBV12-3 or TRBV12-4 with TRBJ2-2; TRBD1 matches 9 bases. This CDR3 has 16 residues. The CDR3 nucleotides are TGTGTCAGCACTTTAGGGACAGGGACAAACACCGGGGACCTGTTTTTT. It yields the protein CVSTLGTGTNTGDLFF.

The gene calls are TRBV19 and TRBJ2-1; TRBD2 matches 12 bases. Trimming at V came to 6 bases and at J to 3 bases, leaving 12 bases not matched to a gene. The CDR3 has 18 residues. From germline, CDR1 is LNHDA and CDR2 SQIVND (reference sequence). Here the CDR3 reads CASSRPGLAGPFYNEQFF. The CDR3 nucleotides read TGTGCCAGTAGCCGACCGGGACTAGCGGGCCCCTTCTACAATGAGCAGTTCTTC.

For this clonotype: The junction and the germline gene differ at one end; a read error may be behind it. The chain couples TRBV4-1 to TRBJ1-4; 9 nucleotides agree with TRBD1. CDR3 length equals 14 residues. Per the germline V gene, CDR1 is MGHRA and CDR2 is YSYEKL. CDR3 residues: CASGHGQGNEKLCF. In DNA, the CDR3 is TGCGCCAGCGGTCATGGACAGGGGAATGAAAAACTGTGTTTT.

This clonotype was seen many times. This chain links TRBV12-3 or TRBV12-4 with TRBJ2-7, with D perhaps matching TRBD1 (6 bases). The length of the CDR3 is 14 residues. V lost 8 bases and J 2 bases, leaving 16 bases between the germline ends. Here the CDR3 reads CASGDRRIPYEQYF. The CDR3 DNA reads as TGTGCCAGCGGTGACAGGAGAATTCCCTACGAGCAGTACTTC.

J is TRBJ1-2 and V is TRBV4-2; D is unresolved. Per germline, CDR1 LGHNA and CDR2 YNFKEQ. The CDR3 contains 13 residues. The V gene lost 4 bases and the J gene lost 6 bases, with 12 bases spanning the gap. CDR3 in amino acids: CASSPHGVNGYTF. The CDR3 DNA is TGTGCCAGCAGCCCACATGGGGTCAATGGCTACACCTTC.

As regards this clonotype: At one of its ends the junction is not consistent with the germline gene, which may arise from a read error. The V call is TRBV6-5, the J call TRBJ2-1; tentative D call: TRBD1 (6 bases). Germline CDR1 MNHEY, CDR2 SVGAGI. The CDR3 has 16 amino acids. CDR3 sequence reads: CASSYTGTRDYNEHFF. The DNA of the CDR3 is TGTGCCAGCAGTTACACAGGGACAAGGGATTACAATGAGCACTTCTTC.

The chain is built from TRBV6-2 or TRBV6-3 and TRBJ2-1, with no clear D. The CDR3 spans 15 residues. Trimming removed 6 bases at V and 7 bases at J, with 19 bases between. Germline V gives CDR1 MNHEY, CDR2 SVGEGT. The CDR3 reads CASSYGDSRKNEQFF. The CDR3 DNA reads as TGTGCCAGCAGCTATGGGGATAGCCGGAAAAATGAGCAGTTCTTC.

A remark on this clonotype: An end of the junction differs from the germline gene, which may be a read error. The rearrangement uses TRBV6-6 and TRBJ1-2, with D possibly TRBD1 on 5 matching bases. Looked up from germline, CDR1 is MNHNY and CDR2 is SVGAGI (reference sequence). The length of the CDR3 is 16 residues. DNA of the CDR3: TGTGCCAGCAGTTACTCGTGTCCGACATGGGGCTATGGTTACACCTTC. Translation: CASSYSCPTWGYGYTF.

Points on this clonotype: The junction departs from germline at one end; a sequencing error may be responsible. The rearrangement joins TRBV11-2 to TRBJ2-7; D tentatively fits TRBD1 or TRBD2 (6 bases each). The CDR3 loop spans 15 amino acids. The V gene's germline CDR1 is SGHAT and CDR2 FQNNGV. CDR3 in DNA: TGTACCAGCAGCCCCTTGACAGGAGGGGGTCGCGAGCAGTACTTC. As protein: CTSSPLTGGGREQYF.

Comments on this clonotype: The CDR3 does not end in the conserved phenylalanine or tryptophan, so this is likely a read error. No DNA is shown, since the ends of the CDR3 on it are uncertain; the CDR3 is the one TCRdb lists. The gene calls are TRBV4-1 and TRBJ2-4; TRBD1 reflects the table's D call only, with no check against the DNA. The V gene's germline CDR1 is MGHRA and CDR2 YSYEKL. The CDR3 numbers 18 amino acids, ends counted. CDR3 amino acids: CASSQEGGGSSAKNIQCL.

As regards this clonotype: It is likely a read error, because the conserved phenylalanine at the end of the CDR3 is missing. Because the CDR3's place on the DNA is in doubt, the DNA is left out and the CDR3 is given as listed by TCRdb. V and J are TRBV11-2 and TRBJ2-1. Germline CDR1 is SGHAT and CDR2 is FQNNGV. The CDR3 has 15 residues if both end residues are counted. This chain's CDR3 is CASSPGFSSYNERFY.

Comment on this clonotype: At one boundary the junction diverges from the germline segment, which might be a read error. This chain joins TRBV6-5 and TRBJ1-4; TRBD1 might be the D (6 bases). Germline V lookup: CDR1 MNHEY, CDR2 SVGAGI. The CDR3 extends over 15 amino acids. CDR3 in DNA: TGTCCCAGCAGACTAAACTGGCAGGGGCCTGGAAAACTGTTTTTT. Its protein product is CPSRLNWQGPGKLFF.

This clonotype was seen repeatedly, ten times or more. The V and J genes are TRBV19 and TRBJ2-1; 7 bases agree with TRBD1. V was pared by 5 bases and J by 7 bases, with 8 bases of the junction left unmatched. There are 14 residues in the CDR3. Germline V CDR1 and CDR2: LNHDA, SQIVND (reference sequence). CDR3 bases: TGTGCCAGTAGTCCAGAACAGGGGTTTAATGAGCAGTTCTTC. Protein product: CASSPEQGFNEQFF.

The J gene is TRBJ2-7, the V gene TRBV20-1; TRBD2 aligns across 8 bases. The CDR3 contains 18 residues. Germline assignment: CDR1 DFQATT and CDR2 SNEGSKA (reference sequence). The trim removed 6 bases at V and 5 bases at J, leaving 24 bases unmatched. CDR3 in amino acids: CSATSGGLVGGVANEQYF. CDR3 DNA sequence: TGCAGTGCCACGTCGGGGGGACTAGTGGGAGGAGTGGCCAACGAGCAGTACTTC.

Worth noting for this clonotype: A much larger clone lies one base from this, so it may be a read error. The CDR3 loop reads CASSEKGVGDVNEQFF. The DNA of the CDR3 is TGTGCCAGCAGTGAAAAGGGAGTGGGAGACGTGAATGAGCAGTTCTTC. This chain links TRBV6-1 with TRBJ2-1, with D perhaps matching TRBD2 (5 bases). Germline loops: CDR1 MNHNS, CDR2 SASEGT. Trimming took 2 bases from V and 7 from J, leaving 18 bases between them. The CDR3 is 16 residues long.

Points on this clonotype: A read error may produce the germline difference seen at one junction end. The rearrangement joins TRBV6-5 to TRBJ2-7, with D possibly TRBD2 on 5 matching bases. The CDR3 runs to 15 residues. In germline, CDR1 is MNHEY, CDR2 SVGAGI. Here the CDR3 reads CASSYRGLAGDEEYF. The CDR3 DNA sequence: TGTGCCAGCAGTTACCGCGGGCTAGCTGGAGACGAGGAGTACTTC.

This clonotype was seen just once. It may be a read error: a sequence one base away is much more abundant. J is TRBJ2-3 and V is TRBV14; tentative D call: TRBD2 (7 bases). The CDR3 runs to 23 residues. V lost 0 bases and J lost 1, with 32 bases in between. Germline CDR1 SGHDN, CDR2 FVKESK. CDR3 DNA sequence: TGTGCCAGCAGCCAAGATCGACGCGCTCTGAAGTTCGGGGGAGGGGGAGGCACAGATACGCAGTATTTT. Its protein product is CASSQDRRALKFGGGGGTDTQYF.

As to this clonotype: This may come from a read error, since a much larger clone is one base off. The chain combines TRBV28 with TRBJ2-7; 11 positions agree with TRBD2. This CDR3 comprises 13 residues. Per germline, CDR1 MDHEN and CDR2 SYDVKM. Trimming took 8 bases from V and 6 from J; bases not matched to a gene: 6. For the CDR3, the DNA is TGTGCCAGCGCCCCTAGCGGGAGGCTCGAGCAGTACTTC. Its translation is CASAPSGRLEQYF.

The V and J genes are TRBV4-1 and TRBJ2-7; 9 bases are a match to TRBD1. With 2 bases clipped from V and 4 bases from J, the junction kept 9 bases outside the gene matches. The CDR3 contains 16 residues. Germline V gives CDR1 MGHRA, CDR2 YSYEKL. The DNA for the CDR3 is TGCGCCAGCAGCCAAACAGAGGGACAGGGTCTTTACGAGCAGTACTTC. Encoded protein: CASSQTEGQGLYEQYF.